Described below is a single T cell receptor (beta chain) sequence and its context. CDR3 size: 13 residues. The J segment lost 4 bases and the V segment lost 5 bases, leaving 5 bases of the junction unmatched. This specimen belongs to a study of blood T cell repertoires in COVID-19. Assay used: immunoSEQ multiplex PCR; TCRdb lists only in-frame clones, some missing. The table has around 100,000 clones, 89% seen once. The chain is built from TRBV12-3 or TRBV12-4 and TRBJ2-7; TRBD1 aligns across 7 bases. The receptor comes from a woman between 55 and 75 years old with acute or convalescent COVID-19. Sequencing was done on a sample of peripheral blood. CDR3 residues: CASSNQGEYEQYF. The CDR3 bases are TGTGCCAGCAGTAACCAGGGGGAATACGAGCAGTACTTC.